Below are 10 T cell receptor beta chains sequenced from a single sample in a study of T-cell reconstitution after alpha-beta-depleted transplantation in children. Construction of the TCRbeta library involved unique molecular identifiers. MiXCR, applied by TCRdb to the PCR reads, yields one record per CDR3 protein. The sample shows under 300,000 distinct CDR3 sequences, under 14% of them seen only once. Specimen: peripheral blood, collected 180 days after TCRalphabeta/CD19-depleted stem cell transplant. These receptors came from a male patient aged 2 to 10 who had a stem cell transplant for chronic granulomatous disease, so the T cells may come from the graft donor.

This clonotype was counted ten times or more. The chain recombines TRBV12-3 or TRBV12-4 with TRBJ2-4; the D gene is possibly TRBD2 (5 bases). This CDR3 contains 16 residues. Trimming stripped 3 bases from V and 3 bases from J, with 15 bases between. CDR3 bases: TGTGCCAGCAGTTTTAGAGCCGCCGAGGGCAAAAACATTCAGTACTTC. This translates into CASSFRAAEGKNIQYF.

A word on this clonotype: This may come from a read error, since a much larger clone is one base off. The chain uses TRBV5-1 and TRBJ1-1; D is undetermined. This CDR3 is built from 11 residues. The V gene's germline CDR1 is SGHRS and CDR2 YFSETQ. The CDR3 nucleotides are TGCGTCAGCAGCGGGAACACTGAAGCTTTCTTT. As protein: CVSSGNTEAFF.

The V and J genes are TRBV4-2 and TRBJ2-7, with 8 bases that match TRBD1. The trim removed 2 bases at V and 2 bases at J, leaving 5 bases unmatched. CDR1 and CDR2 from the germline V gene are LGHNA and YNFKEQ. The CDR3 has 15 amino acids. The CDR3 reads CASSQPTGAAYEQYF. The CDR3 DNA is TGTGCCAGCAGCCAACCGACAGGGGCGGCCTACGAGCAGTACTTC.

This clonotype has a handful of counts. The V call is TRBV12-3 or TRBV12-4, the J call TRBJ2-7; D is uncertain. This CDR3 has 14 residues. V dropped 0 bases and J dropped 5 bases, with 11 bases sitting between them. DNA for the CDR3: TGTGCCAGCAGTTTAGCCCTGGGGAACCACGAGCAGTACTTC. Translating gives CASSLALGNHEQYF.

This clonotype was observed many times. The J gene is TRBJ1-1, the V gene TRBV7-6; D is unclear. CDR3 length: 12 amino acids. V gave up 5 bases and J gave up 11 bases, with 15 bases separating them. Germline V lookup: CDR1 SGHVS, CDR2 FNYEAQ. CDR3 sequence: CASSPDSTRAFF. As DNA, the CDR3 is TGTGCCAGCAGCCCCGACTCGACTAGGGCTTTCTTT.

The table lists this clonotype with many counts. In nucleotides, the CDR3 is TGCGCCAGCAGCCCCCAGGACAGGTTATTGGCCGGGGAGCTGTTTTTT. Protein product: CASSPQDRLLAGELFF. The chain carries TRBV4-1 and TRBJ2-2; 7 nucleotides align to TRBD1. The CDR3 runs to 16 residues. The germline V gene has CDR1 MGHRA and CDR2 YSYEKL. Trimming at V came to 4 bases and at J to 6 bases, leaving 11 bases not matched to a gene.

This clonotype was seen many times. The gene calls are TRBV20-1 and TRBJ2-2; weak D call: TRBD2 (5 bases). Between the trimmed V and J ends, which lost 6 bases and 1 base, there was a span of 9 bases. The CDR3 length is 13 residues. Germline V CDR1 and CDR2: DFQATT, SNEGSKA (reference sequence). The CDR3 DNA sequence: TGCAGTGCCTCAAGCGGGAACACCGGGGAGCTGTTTTTT. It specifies CSASSGNTGELFF.

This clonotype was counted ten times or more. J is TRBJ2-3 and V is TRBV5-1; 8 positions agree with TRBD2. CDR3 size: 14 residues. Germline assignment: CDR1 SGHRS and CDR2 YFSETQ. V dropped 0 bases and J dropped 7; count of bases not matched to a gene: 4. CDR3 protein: CASSLVAGQNTQYF. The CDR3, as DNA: TGCGCCAGCAGCTTGGTAGCGGGGCAAAATACGCAGTATTTT.

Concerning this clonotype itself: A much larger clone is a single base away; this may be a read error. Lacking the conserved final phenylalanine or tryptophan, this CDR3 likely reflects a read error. The CDR3 protein is CASSMDRKYEQYS. CDR3 DNA: TGTGCCAGCAGTATGGACAGAAAATACGAGCAGTACTCC. The V and J genes are TRBV12-3 or TRBV12-4 and TRBJ2-7; D is possibly TRBD1 (6 bases). The V end lost 5 bases, the J end lost 4 bases, and 12 bases lay between the germline ends. The CDR3 extends over 13 amino acids.

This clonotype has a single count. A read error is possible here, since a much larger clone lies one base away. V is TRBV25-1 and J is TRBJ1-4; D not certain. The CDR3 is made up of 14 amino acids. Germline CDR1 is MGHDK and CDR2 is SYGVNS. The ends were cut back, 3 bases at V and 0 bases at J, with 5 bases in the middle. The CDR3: CASSERATNEKLFF. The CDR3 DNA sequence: TGTGCCAGCAGTGAGAGAGCAACTAATGAAAAACTGTTTTTT.